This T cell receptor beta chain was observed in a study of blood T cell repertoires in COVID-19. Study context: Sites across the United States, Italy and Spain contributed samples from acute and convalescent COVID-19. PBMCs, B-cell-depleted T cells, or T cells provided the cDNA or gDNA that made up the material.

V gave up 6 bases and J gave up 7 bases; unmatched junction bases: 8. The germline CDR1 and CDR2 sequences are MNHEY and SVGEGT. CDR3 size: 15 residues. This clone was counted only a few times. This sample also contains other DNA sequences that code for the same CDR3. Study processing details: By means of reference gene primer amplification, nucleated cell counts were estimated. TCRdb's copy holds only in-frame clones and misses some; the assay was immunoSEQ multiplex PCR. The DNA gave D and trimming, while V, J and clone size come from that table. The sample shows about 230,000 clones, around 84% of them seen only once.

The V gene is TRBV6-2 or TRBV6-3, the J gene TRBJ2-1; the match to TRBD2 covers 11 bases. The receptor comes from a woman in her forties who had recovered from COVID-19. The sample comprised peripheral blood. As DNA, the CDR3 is TGTGCCAGCAGCACTGGGACTAGCGGAGGGAATGAGCAGTTCTTC. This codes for CASSTGTSGGNEQFF.